These 3 T cell receptor beta chains originate from one sample sequenced in a study of cytotoxic CD8 clonotypes in ibrutinib-treated CLL. The table came from immunoSEQ multiplex PCR; TCRdb's copy has only in-frame clones and leaves some out. This table holds roughly 150,000 clones, roughly 80% found once. This sample comprised PBMCs, obtained after 24 months of ibrutinib treatment. The receptors come from a human donor with chronic lymphocytic leukemia.

The V and J genes are TRBV6-6 and TRBJ1-2; D is unresolved. CDR3 length: 13 residues. Trimming pared 4 bases from V and 2 bases from J, leaving 8 bases between. Germline V gene lookup returns CDR1 MNHNY and CDR2 SVGAGI (reference sequence). As DNA, the CDR3 is TGTGCCAGCAGTTCCCGGGAGAACTATGGCTACACCTTC. Its translation is CASSSRENYGYTF.

The chain combines TRBV19 with TRBJ2-2; 9 bases match TRBD2. With V trimmed by 6 bases and J by 8 bases, 19 bases remained unmatched. CDR3 length equals 18 residues. Germline V gene data show CDR1 as LNHDA and CDR2 as SQIVND (reference sequence). In nucleotides, the CDR3 is TGTGCCAGTAGGGCAGAGGGGCATAGCGGGAGATCTAGGGGGGAGCTGTTTTTT. Residues: CASRAEGHSGRSRGELFF.

This rearrangement joins TRBV5-1 to TRBJ2-2; a possible D gene is TRBD2 (5 bases). Trimming shortened V by 0 bases and J by 0 bases, and 6 bases separated the two germline ends. The CDR3 consists of 15 residues. CDR1 and CDR2 (germline): SGHRS, YFSETQ. CDR3 sequence (DNA): TGCGCCAGCAGCTTGGCGGGATCGAACACCGGGGAGCTGTTTTTT. It is translated as CASSLAGSNTGELFF.